The next 7 T cell receptor beta chains were all read from a single sample in a study of a mutant IDH1 vaccine in newly diagnosed glioma. Time point here: week 11, during vaccination. Mutant IDH1 20-mer peptide, at 300 ug, made up each vaccine dose, with topical imiquimod. Their specific antigens are unknown. TCRdb keeps only in-frame clones here, not all; method: immunoSEQ multiplex PCR. The sample contains some 120,000 clones, around four fifths of which appear only once. The specimen comprised PBMCs, sampled from a glioma patient whose treatment included an IDH1 peptide vaccine. All receptors derive from a man aged 40-49 years with glioma.

The chain is built from TRBV7-2 and TRBJ2-7; D possibly corresponds to TRBD2 (5 bases). The CDR3 runs to 15 residues. Deletions cut 2 bases from V and 2 bases from J, with 13 bases between. Germline V gene lookup returns CDR1 SGHTA and CDR2 FQGNSA. In nucleotides, the CDR3 is TGTGCCAGCAGCTTATCGGCAGCGGTGACCTACGAGCAGTACTTC. It encodes CASSLSAAVTYEQYF.

The CDR3: CASSQYRGLPYEQYF. Here the CDR3 DNA reads TGTGCCAGCAGTCAATACAGGGGGCTCCCCTACGAGCAGTACTTC. V is TRBV28 and J is TRBJ2-7; TRBD1 matches at 9 bases. Germline-derived CDR1 and CDR2 are MDHEN and SYDVKM. The CDR3 has 15 residues. V lost 5 bases and J lost 2; bases outside the gene matches: 7.

CDR3 region: CASSPTVPRAGNTIYF. The CDR3 DNA is TGTGCCAGCTCACCAACGGTCCCCAGGGCTGGAAACACCATATATTTT. The chain employs TRBV18 and TRBJ1-3; a possible D gene is TRBD1 (5 bases). CDR3 size: 16 residues. Germline V CDR1 and CDR2: KGHSH, LQKENI. Deletions cut 2 bases from V and 2 bases from J, with 13 bases between.

The chain has TRBV7-6 and TRBJ2-3, with D possibly matching TRBD2 (6 bases). The CDR3 runs 15 residues. V was shortened by 0 bases and J by 6 bases, with 13 bases between the two germline ends. In germline, CDR1 is SGHVS, CDR2 FNYEAQ. CDR3: CASSLAPGERDTQYF. In DNA form, the CDR3 reads TGTGCCAGCAGCTTAGCCCCGGGAGAGCGGGATACGCAGTATTTT.

The chain carries TRBV13 and TRBJ2-3; D is unresolved. The CDR3 is 18 amino acids. Trimming pared 0 bases from V and 2 bases from J, leaving 18 bases between. From germline, CDR1 is PRHDT and CDR2 FYEKMQ (reference sequence). This CDR3 is CASSLGVTDPPHTDTQYF. CDR3 bases: TGTGCCAGCAGCTTAGGAGTAACGGACCCACCCCACACAGATACGCAGTATTTT.

This chain uses TRBV5-4 with TRBJ2-5; D is unclear. The V gene's germline CDR1 is SGHNT and CDR2 YYREEE (reference sequence). V was shortened by 4 bases and J by 1 base, with 14 bases between the two germline ends. The CDR3 covers 15 residues. The CDR3, as DNA: TGTGCCAGCAGCGAGGCCCCCCTTGGCCAAGAGACCCAGTACTTC. Its translation is CASSEAPLGQETQYF.

This rearrangement joins TRBV5-4 to TRBJ2-2, with 7 positions matching TRBD1. With V trimmed by 4 bases and J by 2 bases, 2 bases remained unmatched. The CDR3 runs 14 residues. The V gene's germline CDR1 is SGHNT and CDR2 YYREEE (reference sequence). The CDR3 reads CASSRDSNTGELFF. The CDR3 region has the DNA TGTGCCAGCAGCCGGGACAGCAACACCGGGGAGCTGTTTTTT. Together with reference TRBV5-4 and TRBJ2-2, the CDR3 gives the full variable domain: ETGVTQSPTHLIKTRGQQVTLRCSSQSGHNTVSWYQQALGQGPQFIFQYYREEENGRGNFPPRFSGLQFPNYSSELNVNALELDDSALYLCASSRDSNTGELFFGEGSRLTVL.